This entry lists 18 T cell receptor beta chains sequenced from one sample in a study of T cells in Graves' hyperthyroidism and ophthalmopathy (dated by TCRdb to about 2019). The library was generated by multiplex PCR. Reads for this sample came from an Illumina HiSeq 2000. Amplification of TCR beta CDR3 regions was carried out from RNA transcripts. The TCR CDR3 was subjected to a first round of RT-PCR using the HTBI primer set and the Qiagen OneStep RT-PCR kit. The public reads were run again by TCRdb, first through fastp at Q25 and then through MiXCR, and only productive beta chains were kept. Entries that share a CDR3 protein sequence are merged under the most common genes and DNA. For this sample there are a few hundred thousand distinct CDR3 sequences; around 25% appear just once. Of the sample, around 70% is held by the ten largest clones. The sequenced material came from blood. All receptors come from a man aged 50 or older with Graves' hyperthyroidism.

The chain carries TRBV5-1 and TRBJ2-1; no firm D call. This CDR3 region has 18 residues. The germline CDR1 and CDR2 sequences are SGHRS and YFSETQ. V shed 2 bases and J shed 0 bases, with 18 bases lying between them. The CDR3: CASSFDPNEPSSYNEQFF. The CDR3 DNA reads as TGCGCCAGCAGCTTTGACCCCAATGAACCAAGCTCCTACAATGAGCAGTTCTTC.

This clonotype was observed a single time. A clone one base away is much larger, so this may be a read error. The chain is built from TRBV5-1 and TRBJ2-7, with a tentative D call TRBD1 (5 bases). This CDR3 is 12 amino acids long. From germline, CDR1 is SGHRS and CDR2 YFSETQ. Deletions cut 0 bases from V and 6 bases from J, with 7 bases between. CDR3 protein: CASSLEGLEQYF. CDR3 sequence (DNA): TGCGCCAGCAGCTTGGAGGGGCTCGAGCAGTACTTC.

The chain has TRBV7-2 and TRBJ2-3; 11 nucleotides agree with TRBD2. The germline V gene encodes CDR1 SGHTA and CDR2 FQGNSA. This CDR3 is 15 amino acids long. The trim removed 6 bases at V and 7 bases at J, leaving 9 bases unmatched. The CDR3 sequence is CASRSVAGGGNTQYF. CDR3 bases: TGTGCCAGCAGATCCGTAGCGGGAGGGGGAAATACGCAGTATTTT.

This clonotype was observed at least ten times. The V and J genes are TRBV11-2 and TRBJ2-1; either TRBD1 or TRBD2 may supply D (5 bases each). V lost 0 bases, J lost 6 bases, and 9 bases lay in between. The CDR3 has 14 residues. CDR1 is SGHAT, CDR2 FQNNGV, per germline. CDR3 amino acids: CASSLEGRLNEQFF. The CDR3 bases are TGTGCCAGCAGCTTAGAGGGACGCCTCAATGAGCAGTTCTTC.

The V call is TRBV9, the J call TRBJ2-2, with TRBD1 identical over 10 bases. V shed 3 bases, J shed 4 bases, and the junction held 3 bases outside the gene matches. Germline-derived CDR1 and CDR2 are SGDLS and YYNGEE. This CDR3 has 15 amino acids. DNA of the CDR3: TGTGCCAGCAGCGCGGGACAGGGGATCACCGGGGAGCTGTTTTTT. Its protein is CASSAGQGITGELFF.

V usage is TRBV6-1 and J usage is TRBJ2-7, with TRBD1 as a possible D gene (5 bases). Trimming cost V 3 bases and J 2 bases, with 8 bases left between them. CDR1 is MNHNS, CDR2 SASEGT, per germline. The CDR3 is made up of 13 amino acids. The CDR3 protein is CASSEGPTYEQYF. As DNA, the CDR3 is TGTGCCAGCAGTGAGGGGCCAACCTACGAGCAGTACTTC.

This clonotype has just a few counts. CDR3 nucleotides: TGTGCCAGCAGTGAACAGGGATTATCCCTAAGTGGGGAGCTGTTTTTT. This encodes CASSEQGLSLSGELFF. The rearrangement uses TRBV27 and TRBJ2-2, with D tentatively TRBD1 (6 bases). The germline CDR1 and CDR2 sequences are MNHEY and SMNVEV (reference sequence). This CDR3 has 16 amino acids. The V and J ends lost 5 bases and 8 bases respectively, with 21 bases between them.

V and J are TRBV7-9 and TRBJ2-1; D gene ambiguous. The germline V gene encodes CDR1 SEHNR and CDR2 FQNEAQ (reference sequence). V gave up 4 bases and J gave up 4 bases, with 11 bases separating them. This CDR3 comprises 14 residues. The CDR3 reads CASSSPVSYNEQFF. Written as DNA, the CDR3 is TGTGCCAGCAGCTCTCCAGTCAGTTACAATGAGCAGTTCTTC.

This chain connects TRBV20-1 to TRBJ2-1, with D possibly being TRBD1 or TRBD2 (5 bases each). The CDR3 totals 14 residues. Trimming took off 0 bases at V and 10 bases at J, with 16 bases between the two ends. Germline-derived CDR1 and CDR2 are DFQATT and SNEGSKA (reference sequence). The DNA of the CDR3 is TGCAGTGCTAGAGAACCCGGGACCGTTCGGGAGCAGTTCTTC. Translation gives CSAREPGTVREQFF.

This clonotype was detected a few times. The rearrangement uses TRBV12-3 or TRBV12-4 and TRBJ1-5; D is uncertain. The CDR3 has 14 amino acids. Trimming removed 1 base at V and 6 bases at J, with 10 bases between. CDR3 bases: TGTGCCAGCAGTTTAGGCGGACGGGGTCAGCCCCAGCATTTT. This encodes CASSLGGRGQPQHF.

This clonotype was counted a few times. CDR3 in DNA: TGTGCCAGCAGTGAGGGGGGGGGATCCACAGATACGCAGTATTTT. This translates into CASSEGGGSTDTQYF. The chain is built from TRBV2 and TRBJ2-3, with 7 nucleotides matching TRBD2. V was pared by 3 bases and J by 2 bases, with 5 bases of the junction left unmatched. Germline CDR1 SNHLY, CDR2 FYNNEI. The CDR3 is 15 amino acids.

This chain joins TRBV10-3 and TRBJ1-5, with 7 positions matching TRBD1. Unmatched junction bases numbered 10, after V lost 9 bases and J lost 5 bases. The CDR3 is 14 residues long. The germline V gene encodes CDR1 ENHRY and CDR2 SYGVKD. CDR3 residues: CAISRGRGDQPQHF. Here the CDR3 DNA reads TGTGCCATATCGAGGGGGCGCGGTGATCAGCCCCAGCATTTT.

This clonotype was recorded at least ten times. The chain combines TRBV3-1 with TRBJ2-5; maybe TRBD1 (7 bases). CDR1 is LGHDT, CDR2 YNNKEL, per germline (reference sequence). The V end lost 3 bases, the J end lost 5 bases, and 13 bases lay between the germline ends. The CDR3 extends over 14 amino acids. CDR3: CASSQTGSGETQYF. DNA of the CDR3: TGTGCCAGCAGCCAGACAGGGAGCGGGGAGACCCAGTACTTC.

This clonotype was recorded a few times. The rearrangement uses TRBV13 and TRBJ2-7, with 11 positions matching TRBD1. The length of the CDR3 is 16 residues. V trimming: 4 bases; J trimming: 4 bases; junction bases outside the gene matches: 9. The V gene's germline CDR1 is PRHDT and CDR2 FYEKMQ (reference sequence). CDR3 nucleotide sequence: TGTGCCAGCAGCTCCCTCGGACAGGGGGCGGGGTACGAGCAGTACTTC. It specifies CASSSLGQGAGYEQYF.

This chain uses TRBV12-3 or TRBV12-4 with TRBJ2-4, with D perhaps matching TRBD2 (5 bases). The CDR3 length is 20 residues. V lost 3 bases and J 7 bases, leaving 31 bases between the germline ends. CDR3 nucleotide sequence: TGTGCCAGCAGTTTCACCGCTACCGGGCCGAGGGCCAGCCCGTCTAACATTCAGTACTTC. Translating it yields CASSFTATGPRASPSNIQYF.

This clonotype was seen more than once but under ten times. The J gene is TRBJ2-3, the V gene TRBV7-9; D unclear. The CDR3 length is 13 residues. The V gene lost 5 bases and the J gene lost 0 bases, with 6 bases spanning the gap. CDR1 and CDR2 (germline): SEHNR, FQNEAQ (reference sequence). CDR3 protein: CASSKTSTDTQYF. The CDR3 region has the DNA TGTGCCAGCAGCAAAACTAGCACAGATACGCAGTATTTT.

Many counts were recorded for this clonotype. This rearrangement joins TRBV28 to TRBJ2-5; the D is unclear. Trimming pared 4 bases from V and 5 bases from J, leaving 5 bases between. From germline, CDR1 is MDHEN and CDR2 SYDVKM. The CDR3 sequence is 11 residues long. The CDR3, as DNA: TGTGCCAGCAGTTCATTCGAGACCCAGTACTTC. Translating gives CASSSFETQYF.

The chain has TRBV7-9 and TRBJ1-2, with 12 bases aligning to TRBD1. This CDR3 contains 17 residues. The ends lost 5 bases at V and 6 bases at J; junction bases unmatched: 13. Germline assignment: CDR1 SEHNR and CDR2 FQNEAQ (reference sequence). CDR3 bases: TGTGCCAGCAGCCCCGTTCACCCGGGACAGGGGGCGGATGGCTACACCTTC. Its protein is CASSPVHPGQGADGYTF.